Detailed here is one T cell receptor (beta chain). Its antigen is not known. Sequencing used immunoSEQ multiplex PCR; TCRdb keeps in-frame clones, though not all of them. The sample carries 90,000 to 130,000 clones, approximately 80% recorded once. This sample stems from a study of radiotherapy plus CTLA-4 blockade in lung cancer. Study as a whole: Patients showed objective responses in under 20% of cases, and disease control was achieved by about 31%.

Focal radiation plus CTLA-4 blockade with ipilimumab was administered to patients who had chemo-refractory metastatic non-small-cell lung cancer. Study-wide results and limits: Blood saw expansion of tumor-derived TCR clones after radiotherapy plus ipilimumab. Early clonal dynamics of blood T cells, together with interferon-beta, were reported as the best response predictor.

Germline V gene sequence: CDR1 GTSNPN, CDR2 SVGIG (reference sequence). CDR3 size: 14 residues. After removal of 3 bases from V and 2 bases from J, the junction contained 2 bases not matched to a gene. The rearrangement links TRBV30 to TRBJ1-3; 9 bases are a match to TRBD1. Sequencing used peripheral blood, obtained from a patient treated with radiotherapy plus ipilimumab. The TCR was taken from a human donor with non-small cell lung cancer that progressed on radiotherapy plus ipilimumab. Some clones in this sample may be carry-over from other donors' samples. The CDR3 coding sequence is TGTGCCTGGAGGGGACAGGGAGCTGGAAACACCATATATTTT. It yields the protein CAWRGQGAGNTIYF.